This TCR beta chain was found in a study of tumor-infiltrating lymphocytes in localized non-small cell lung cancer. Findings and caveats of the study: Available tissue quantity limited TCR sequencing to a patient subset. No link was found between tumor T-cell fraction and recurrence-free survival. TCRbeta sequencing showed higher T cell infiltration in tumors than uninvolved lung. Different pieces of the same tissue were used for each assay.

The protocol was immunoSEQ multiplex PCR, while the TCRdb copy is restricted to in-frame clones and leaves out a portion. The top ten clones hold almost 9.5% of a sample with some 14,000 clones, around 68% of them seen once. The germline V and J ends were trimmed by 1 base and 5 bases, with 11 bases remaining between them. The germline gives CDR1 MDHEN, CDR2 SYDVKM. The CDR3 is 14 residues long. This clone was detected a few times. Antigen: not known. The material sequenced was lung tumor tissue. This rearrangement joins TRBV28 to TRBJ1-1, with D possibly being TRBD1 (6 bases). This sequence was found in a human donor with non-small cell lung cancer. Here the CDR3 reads CASSLSGAQTEAFF. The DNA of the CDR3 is TGTGCCAGCAGTTTATCAGGGGCCCAAACTGAAGCTTTCTTT. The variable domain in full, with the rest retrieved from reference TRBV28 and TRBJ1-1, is DVKVTQSSRYLVKRTGEKVFLECVQDMDHENMFWYRQDPGLGLRLIYFSYDVKMKEKGDIPEGYSVSREKKERFSLILESASTNQTSMYLCASSLSGAQTEAFFGQGTRLTVV.